The 5 T cell receptor beta chains reported below all come from one sample, sequenced in a study of T cells in tuberculosis. Thawed, overnight-rested PBMC were stained with GMM-loaded CD1B tetramer, viability dye and anti-CD3, then sorted. The CD1B tetramers carried C32 glucose monomycolate purified from Rhodococcus equi. Profiling relied on immunoSEQ multiplex PCR, and the TCRdb table lists in-frame clones only, not all of them. This table holds approximately 57,000 clones, roughly 88% found once. What was sequenced was CD1b-GMM tetramer-negative cells sorted from PBMCs. Every receptor here comes from an adult woman with latent tuberculosis.

The J gene is TRBJ2-3, the V gene TRBV7-2; 8 nucleotides align to TRBD1. Germline lookup yields CDR1 SGHTA and CDR2 FQGNSA. The CDR3 consists of 16 residues. The trim removed 5 bases at V and 1 base at J, leaving 8 bases unmatched. The DNA for the CDR3 is TGTGCCAGCAGCGTACAGGGGGTCCTCGGCACAGATACGCAGTATTTT. This gives the protein CASSVQGVLGTDTQYF.

The chain combines TRBV4-3 with TRBJ2-7, with D tentatively TRBD1 (6 bases). The CDR3 loop spans 14 amino acids. Trimming took off 4 bases at V and 3 bases at J, with 13 bases between the two ends. Germline V gives CDR1 LGHNA, CDR2 YSLEER. The CDR3 loop is CASSPGTFGYEQYF. The CDR3 DNA reads as TGCGCCAGCAGCCCCGGGACATTCGGCTACGAGCAGTACTTC.

The V call is TRBV30, the J call TRBJ2-5; no firm D call. The CDR3 is 11 residues long. Germline CDR1 GTSNPN, CDR2 SVGIG (reference sequence). Trimming left V 4 bases short and J 4 bases short, with 7 bases between. CDR3 DNA sequence: TGTGCCTGGAACCGGAGAGAGACCCAGTACTTC. Amino acids: CAWNRRETQYF.

The chain employs TRBV18 and TRBJ2-7, with D unresolved. The CDR3 contains 13 residues. The V gene lost 5 bases and the J gene lost 0 bases, with 8 bases spanning the gap. The germline V gene encodes CDR1 KGHSH and CDR2 LQKENI. In DNA form, the CDR3 reads TGTGCCAGCTCAGAGGTGAACTCCTACGAGCAGTACTTC. The encoded protein is CASSEVNSYEQYF.

The rearrangement links TRBV2 to TRBJ2-3, with TRBD1 as a possible D gene (6 bases). This CDR3 has 14 residues. CDR1 is SNHLY, CDR2 FYNNEI, per germline. V was pared by 8 bases and J by 6 bases, with 18 bases between. The CDR3 sequence: CASGARQERDTQYF. Written as DNA, the CDR3 is TGTGCCAGCGGGGCAAGACAGGAACGGGATACGCAGTATTTT.